This T cell receptor beta chain was profiled in a study of vaccination effects on CD4 cells after COVID-19. The overall study: The cohort was immunized with two doses of either the BNT162b2 or mRNA-1273 vaccine.

ViraFEST assay sequencing came after antigen-specific CD4+ T cells were expanded with viral peptide pools. Culture proceeded for more than nine days, and CD4+ T cells were then isolated. Among the vaccine recipients, none had a prior SARS-CoV-2 infection, and nucleocapsid antibodies were negative. The table came from immunoSEQ multiplex PCR; TCRdb's copy has only in-frame clones and leaves some out. Here the sample spans around 55,000 clones, 55% to 75% being singletons. There are 13 residues in the CDR3. Germline loops: CDR1 MRHNA, CDR2 SNTAGT. V shed 6 bases, J shed 3 bases, and the junction held 4 bases outside the gene matches. Findings of the study overall: Marked clonal contraction was seen late after vaccination (in both infection- and vaccine-induced clones). Of the vaccine-induced clones from healthy vaccinees, merely 1 of 255 recognized common cold coronaviruses as well.

As to this clone: The antigen remains undetermined.

This specimen was CD4+ T cells from PBMCs cultured with SARS-CoV-2 spike peptides, taken before COVID-19 vaccination. This sequence joins TRBV6-4 and TRBJ1-1; 7 positions match TRBD1. This sequence was found in a human donor who received a COVID-19 vaccine. The CDR3 reads CASSRTGDTEAFF. The CDR3 bases are TGTGCCAGCAGCCGTACAGGGGACACTGAAGCTTTCTTT.